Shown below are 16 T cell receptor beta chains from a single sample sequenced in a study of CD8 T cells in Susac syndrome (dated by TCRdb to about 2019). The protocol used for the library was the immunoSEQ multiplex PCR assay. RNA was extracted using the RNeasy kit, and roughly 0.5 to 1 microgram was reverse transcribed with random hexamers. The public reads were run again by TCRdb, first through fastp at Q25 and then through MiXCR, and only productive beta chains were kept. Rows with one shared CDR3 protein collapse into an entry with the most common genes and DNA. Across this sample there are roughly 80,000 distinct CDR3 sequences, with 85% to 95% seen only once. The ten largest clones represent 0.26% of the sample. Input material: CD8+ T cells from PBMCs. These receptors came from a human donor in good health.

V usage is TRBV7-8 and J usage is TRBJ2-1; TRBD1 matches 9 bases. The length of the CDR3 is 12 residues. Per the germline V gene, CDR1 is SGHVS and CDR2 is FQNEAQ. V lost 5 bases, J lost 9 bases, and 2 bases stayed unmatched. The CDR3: CASSLTGGEQFF. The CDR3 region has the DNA TGTGCCAGCAGCCTGACAGGGGGTGAGCAGTTCTTC.

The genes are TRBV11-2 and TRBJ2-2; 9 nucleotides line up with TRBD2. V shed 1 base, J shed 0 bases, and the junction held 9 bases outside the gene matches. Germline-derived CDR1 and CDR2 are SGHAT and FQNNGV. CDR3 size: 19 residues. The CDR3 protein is CASSLGGSGSYPNTGELFF. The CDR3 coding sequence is TGTGCCAGCAGCTTAGGAGGTAGCGGGAGTTACCCGAACACCGGGGAGCTGTTTTTT. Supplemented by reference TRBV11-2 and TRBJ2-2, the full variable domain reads EAGVAQSPRYKIIEKRQSVAFWCNPISGHATLYWYQQILGQGPKLLIQFQNNGVVDDSQLPKDRFSAERLKGVDSTLKIQPAKLEDSAVYLCASSLGGSGSYPNTGELFFGEGSRLTVL.

The CDR3 region is CASSYGVPTGELFF. Here the CDR3 DNA reads TGCGCCAGCAGCTATGGGGTACCCACCGGGGAGCTGTTTTTT. The V and J genes are TRBV4-1 and TRBJ2-2; D not certain. V was trimmed by 5 bases and J by 4 bases, leaving 11 bases between them. CDR1 is MGHRA, CDR2 YSYEKL, per germline. The CDR3 is 14 amino acids.

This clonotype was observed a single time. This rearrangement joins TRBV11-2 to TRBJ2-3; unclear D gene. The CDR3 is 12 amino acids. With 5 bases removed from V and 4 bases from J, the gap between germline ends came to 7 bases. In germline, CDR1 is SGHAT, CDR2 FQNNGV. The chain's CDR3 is CASSPTPDTQYF. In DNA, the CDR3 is TGTGCCAGCAGCCCCACTCCAGATACGCAGTATTTT.

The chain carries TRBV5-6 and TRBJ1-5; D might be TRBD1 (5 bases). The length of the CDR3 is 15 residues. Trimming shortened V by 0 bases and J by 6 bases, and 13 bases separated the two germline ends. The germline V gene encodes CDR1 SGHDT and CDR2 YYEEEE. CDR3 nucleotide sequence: TGTGCCAGCAGCTTGGGTTCCGGGGGACTTCAGCCCCAGCATTTT. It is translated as CASSLGSGGLQPQHF.

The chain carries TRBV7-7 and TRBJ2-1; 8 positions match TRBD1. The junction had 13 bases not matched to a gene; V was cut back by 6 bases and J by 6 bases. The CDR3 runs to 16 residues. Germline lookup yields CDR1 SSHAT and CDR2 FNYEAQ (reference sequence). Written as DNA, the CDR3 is TGTGCCAGCAGTCCCCAGTGGACAGGGAAAGGCAATGAGCAGTTCTTC. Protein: CASSPQWTGKGNEQFF.

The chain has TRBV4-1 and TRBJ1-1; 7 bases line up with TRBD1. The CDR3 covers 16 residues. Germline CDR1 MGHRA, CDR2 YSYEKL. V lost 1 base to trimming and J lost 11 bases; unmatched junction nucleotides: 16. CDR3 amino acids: CASSQVIFKDRRRAFF. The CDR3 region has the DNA TGCGCCAGCAGCCAAGTGATTTTCAAGGACAGGCGTAGGGCTTTCTTT.

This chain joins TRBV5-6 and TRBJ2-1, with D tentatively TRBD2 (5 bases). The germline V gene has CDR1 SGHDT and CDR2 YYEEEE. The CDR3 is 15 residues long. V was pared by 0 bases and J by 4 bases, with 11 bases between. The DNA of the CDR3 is TGTGCCAGCAGCTTGGGTGCTAGCCTTTACAATGAGCAGTTCTTC. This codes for CASSLGASLYNEQFF.

CDR3 sequence: CASSSAQTYGYTF. CDR3 sequence (DNA): TGTGCCAGCAGCTCTGCACAGACCTATGGCTACACCTTC. J is TRBJ1-2 and V is TRBV5-6; D gene ambiguous. The CDR3 is 13 residues long. Germline CDR1 is SGHDT and CDR2 is YYEEEE. Trimming took off 3 bases at V and 4 bases at J, with 10 bases between the two ends. The variable domain in full, with the rest retrieved from reference TRBV5-6 and TRBJ1-2, is DAGVTQSPTHLIKTRGQQVTLRCSPKSGHDTVSWYQQALGQGPQFIFQYYEEEERQRGNFPDRFSGHQFPNYSSELNVNALLLGDSALYLCASSSAQTYGYTFGSGTRLTVV.

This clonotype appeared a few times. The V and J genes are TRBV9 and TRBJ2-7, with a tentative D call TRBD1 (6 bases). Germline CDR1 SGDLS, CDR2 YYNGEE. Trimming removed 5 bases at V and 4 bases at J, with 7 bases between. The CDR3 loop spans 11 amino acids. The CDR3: CASSQGYEQYF. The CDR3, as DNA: TGTGCCAGCAGTCAGGGGTACGAGCAGTACTTC.

The CDR3 sequence is CASSQGVEGNYEQYF. CDR3 DNA sequence: TGCGCCAGCAGCCAAGGGGTGGAAGGGAACTACGAGCAGTACTTC. The chain joins TRBV4-3 to TRBJ2-7; D gene ambiguous. The length of the CDR3 is 15 residues. The germline CDR1 and CDR2 sequences are LGHNA and YSLEER. Trimming cost V 1 base and J 3 bases, with 13 bases left between them.

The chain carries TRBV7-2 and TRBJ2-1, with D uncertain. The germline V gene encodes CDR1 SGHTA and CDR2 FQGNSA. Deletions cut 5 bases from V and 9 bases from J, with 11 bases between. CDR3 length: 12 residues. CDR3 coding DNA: TGTGCCAGCAGCCCGTATGTCGCTGAGCAGTTCTTC. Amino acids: CASSPYVAEQFF.

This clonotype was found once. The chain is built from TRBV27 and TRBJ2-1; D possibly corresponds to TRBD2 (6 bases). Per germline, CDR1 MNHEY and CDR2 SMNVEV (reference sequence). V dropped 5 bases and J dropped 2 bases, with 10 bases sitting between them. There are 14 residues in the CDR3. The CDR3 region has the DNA TGTGCCAGCAGTGACGGGGGTCCCTACAATGAGCAGTTCTTC. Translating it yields CASSDGGPYNEQFF.

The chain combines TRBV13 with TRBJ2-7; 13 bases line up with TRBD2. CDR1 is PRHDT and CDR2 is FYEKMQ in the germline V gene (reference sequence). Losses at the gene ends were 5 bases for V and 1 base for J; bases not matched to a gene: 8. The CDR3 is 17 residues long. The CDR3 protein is CASSPAPTSGGSYEQYF. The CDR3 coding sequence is TGTGCCAGCAGCCCCGCACCGACTAGCGGGGGGTCCTACGAGCAGTACTTC.

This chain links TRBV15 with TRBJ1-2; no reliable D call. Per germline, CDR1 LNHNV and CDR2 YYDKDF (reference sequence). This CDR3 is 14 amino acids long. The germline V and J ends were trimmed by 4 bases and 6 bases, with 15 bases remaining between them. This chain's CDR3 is CATSTRMWVDGYTF. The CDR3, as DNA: TGTGCCACCAGCACCCGGATGTGGGTGGATGGCTACACCTTC. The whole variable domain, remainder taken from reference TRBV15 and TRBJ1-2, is DAMVIQNPRYQVTQFGKPVTLSCSQTLNHNVMYWYQQKSSQAPKLLFHYYDKDFNNEADTPDNFQSRRPNTSFCFLDIRSPGLGDTAMYLCATSTRMWVDGYTFGSGTRLTVV.

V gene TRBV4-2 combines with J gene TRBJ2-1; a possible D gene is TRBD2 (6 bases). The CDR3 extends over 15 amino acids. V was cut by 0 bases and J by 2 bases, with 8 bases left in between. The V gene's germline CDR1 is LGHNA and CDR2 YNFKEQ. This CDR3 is CASSQEREAYNEQFF. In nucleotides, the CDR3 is TGTGCCAGCAGCCAAGAGAGGGAGGCCTACAATGAGCAGTTCTTC.